This T cell receptor beta chain was recorded in a study of yellow fever vaccine responses in identical twins. TCRdb processed the RT-PCR reads anew with MiXCR; each CDR3 protein has one entry. Altogether approximately 32,000 distinct CDR3 sequences are present, roughly three fifths being singletons, with the ten largest covering roughly 4.7%. Findings of the study overall: The T cell response to vaccination in identical twins was reportedly partly convergent and partly personalized.

About this clonotype itself: Its antigen is not known.

The input for sequencing was T cells from blood (PBMCs), unsorted or a sorted subset (not recorded which), taken before or after yellow fever vaccination (not recorded which). This TCR was sampled from a woman between 18 and 29 years old who received the yellow fever vaccine.

The CDR3 DNA sequence: TGTGCCAGCAGGAGGGGTAACACCGGGGAGCTGTTTTTT. It translates to CASRRGNTGELFF. The chain carries TRBV25-1 and TRBJ2-2, with D tentatively TRBD1 or TRBD2 (5 bases each). This CDR3 contains 13 residues. V was clipped by 6 bases and J by 2 bases, with 7 bases between them. The germline CDR1 and CDR2 sequences are MGHDK and SYGVNS.